This T cell receptor (beta chain) was sequenced in a study of T cell repertoires in cytomegalovirus infection (dated by TCRdb to the late 2010s). About the full investigation: Alongside well-studied HLA-B-restricted epitopes, the peptide stimulations were aimed at recently identified HLA-C-restricted CMV epitopes, whose presentation resists viral immunomodulation. Donor HLA type was relevant to the analysis, because carriage of CMV infection together with the matching HLA type was indicated by public TCR beta signatures.

V was cut back by 5 bases and J by 4 bases, leaving a gap of 9 bases between them. The CDR3 goes from the cysteine to the phenylalanine over 14 residues. CDR3 DNA only is kept here, 42 bases in frame from base 1. This clonotype was detected ten times or more. Its antigen remains unidentified. Per-base quality was not reported, and no clone a single base away is much larger than it. This specimen's treatment or condition label, interpreted: in vitro stimulation with specific CMV peptide epitopes to enrich CMV-specific T cells. On the study overall, not on this receptor specifically: The ex vivo response was dominated by HLA-C-restricted CMV-specific TCR beta clonotypes, which also provided the single most frequent clonotype in two of eight donors. In both this cohort and an independent approximately 350-donor cohort, the cumulative frequency of public TCR beta family members distinguished carriers of CMV infection plus the relevant HLA type.

TCRdb lists the instrument as Illumina HiSeq 1500. The raw public reads went through TCRdb reprocessing: fastp at Q25, MiXCR clone calling, in-frame beta chains kept. Duplicate CDR3 protein sequences are folded into a single record with the most common DNA and genes. The sample records fewer than 900,000 distinct CDR3 sequences, 25% to 30% of which are singletons. Approximately 14% of the sample lies in the top ten. The sequencing here drew on cultured CD8+ T cells from PBMCs, taken from culture after CMV antigen stimulation. The sequence is built from TRBV12-3 or TRBV12-4 and TRBJ2-6; the D gene is perhaps TRBD2, on 5 matching bases. This clonotype was obtained from a human donor in good health (CMV status not recorded). Some clones in this sample may be carry-over from other donors' samples. The CDR3 reads as follows: CASSPPGGANVLTF. The sequenced DNA: TGTGCCAGCAGTCCCCCGGGGGGGGCCAACGTCCTGACTTTC.